Presented here are 4 T cell receptor beta chains from one specimen sequenced in a study of sequential checkpoint blockade in melanoma. Treatment defined: randomized to nivolumab then ipilimumab (arm A) or the reverse (arm B). Generated by immunoSEQ multiplex PCR, the TCRdb table keeps only in-frame clones and is missing some. The data contain about 5,000 clones, 28% of them singletons. This specimen was tumor tissue (inferred from file names), taken from a patient given nivolumab and ipilimumab in sequence. The receptor set was obtained from a human donor with melanoma.

The V call is TRBV5-1, the J call TRBJ2-5; 7 bases are a match to TRBD1. J lost 2 bases, V lost 4 bases, and 8 bases had no gene match. CDR3 size: 15 residues. In germline, CDR1 is SGHRS, CDR2 YFSETQ. Written as DNA, the CDR3 is TGCGCCAGCAGCCCGGGACAGCTAGTTCAAGAGACCCAGTACTTC. It translates to CASSPGQLVQETQYF.

This chain joins TRBV5-1 and TRBJ2-2; TRBD2 is a possible D gene (5 bases). This CDR3 comprises 15 residues. With 1 base removed from V and 1 base from J, the gap between germline ends came to 8 bases. Germline-derived CDR1 and CDR2 are SGHRS and YFSETQ. The CDR3 sequence is CASSLMAGNTGELFF. In nucleotides, the CDR3 is TGCGCCAGCAGCTTGATGGCGGGGAACACCGGGGAGCTGTTTTTT.

This clone occurred once. V and J are TRBV5-1 and TRBJ2-5; D perhaps matches TRBD2 (6 bases). Germline V gives CDR1 SGHRS, CDR2 YFSETQ. CDR3 length equals 14 residues. Trimming stripped 2 bases from V and 5 bases from J, with 13 bases between. The CDR3 protein is CASSFGRSGETQYF. The CDR3 DNA sequence: TGCGCCAGCAGCTTTGGGCGGAGCGGGGAGACCCAGTACTTC.

The sample holds a few counts of this clone. The V and J genes are TRBV9 and TRBJ2-3; tentative D call: TRBD2 (5 bases). The V end was cut by 5 bases, the J end by 0 bases, with 7 bases between. Germline V gene lookup returns CDR1 SGDLS and CDR2 YYNGEE. The CDR3 is made up of 13 amino acids. DNA for the CDR3: TGTGCCAGCAGACGGGGAAGCACAGATACGCAGTATTTT. Translating gives CASRRGSTDTQYF.